This T cell receptor (beta chain) comes out of a study of blood T cells in healthy people across ages. General study points: PBMCs went unsorted, and a conclusive naive versus antigen-experienced comparison was therefore prevented. Lack of knowledge of donor CMV status possibly confounded expanded clonotype changes. The authors considered diversity estimates from one million T cells to be underestimates.

Researchers collected 7.5 to 10 milliliters of peripheral blood from every single donor. Next came a second PCR, run for about 7 to 11 cycles, which used a sample-barcoded 5' primer along with a J-beta primer mix. TCRdb reprocessed the 5' RACE reads via MiXCR and lists one record per CDR3 protein. This table holds about 1.8 million distinct CDR3 sequences, roughly 50% found once. To note about this clonotype: Its cognate antigen is unknown.

The ends were cut back, 6 bases at V and 5 bases at J, with 10 bases in the middle. The CDR3 covers 11 residues. Per germline, CDR1 DFQATT and CDR2 SNEGSKA (reference sequence). The rearrangement uses TRBV20-1 and TRBJ2-5, with D perhaps assigned TRBD1 or TRBD2 (5 bases each). Material: blood. This clonotype was obtained from a woman between 40 and 55 years old in good health. The CDR3 DNA reads as TGCAGTGCCGGGGCGGTGGAGACCCAGTACTTC. Protein: CSAGAVETQYF.